These 17 T cell receptor beta chains were sequenced from one sample in a study of T cells in Graves' hyperthyroidism and ophthalmopathy. Amplification targeted TCR beta CDR3 regions from RNA transcripts. During a first-round RT-PCR of the TCR CDR3, the HTBI primer set was used. TCRdb ran MiXCR on the multiplex PCR reads and lists one entry per CDR3 protein. The sample shows hundreds of thousands of distinct CDR3 sequences, about 16% of them seen only once. Specimen: blood. Receptor source: a woman in her thirties with Graves' hyperthyroidism.

This clonotype was counted at least ten times. The chain recombines TRBV28 with TRBJ1-1; D remains ambiguous. CDR1 is MDHEN, CDR2 SYDVKM, per germline. V lost 2 bases to trimming and J lost 3 bases, with 4 bases between them. This CDR3 region has 12 residues. This CDR3 reads CASSLEYTEAFF. In DNA, the CDR3 is TGTGCCAGCAGTTTAGAGTACACTGAAGCTTTCTTT. The whole variable domain, filled in from reference TRBV28 and TRBJ1-1, reads DVKVTQSSRYLVKRTGEKVFLECVQDMDHENMFWYRQDPGLGLRLIYFSYDVKMKEKGDIPEGYSVSREKKERFSLILESASTNQTSMYLCASSLEYTEAFFGQGTRLTVV.

This clonotype turned up a few times. The V gene is TRBV28, the J gene TRBJ2-3, with 7 bases matching TRBD1. The length of the CDR3 is 15 residues. V was clipped by 8 bases and J by 4 bases; unmatched bases: 12. Per germline, CDR1 MDHEN and CDR2 SYDVKM. In nucleotides, the CDR3 is TGTGCCAGCGGTTCGGGACAGATCTTTGCAGATACGCAGTATTTT. Residues: CASGSGQIFADTQYF. The complete variable domain, with remaining parts taken from reference TRBV28 and TRBJ2-3, reads DVKVTQSSRYLVKRTGEKVFLECVQDMDHENMFWYRQDPGLGLRLIYFSYDVKMKEKGDIPEGYSVSREKKERFSLILESASTNQTSMYLCASGSGQIFADTQYFGPGTRLTVL.

Only a few counts were recorded for this clonotype. V is TRBV29-1 and J is TRBJ2-3; tentatively, D is TRBD2 (5 bases). CDR3 length: 11 amino acids. The germline V and J ends were trimmed by 4 bases and 11 bases, with 13 bases remaining between them. Germline values: CDR1 SQVTM, CDR2 ANQGSEA. CDR3 sequence: CSVVPEERQYF. Here the CDR3 DNA reads TGCAGCGTTGTTCCGGAGGAGAGGCAGTATTTT.

V usage is TRBV18 and J usage is TRBJ2-4; TRBD1 aligns across 7 bases. Germline V gene lookup returns CDR1 KGHSH and CDR2 LQKENI. This CDR3 is built from 16 residues. V gave up 0 bases and J gave up 6 bases; unmatched junction bases: 8. The CDR3 DNA sequence: TGTGCCAGCTCACCACCTCTACGGACAGGTGCAAACATTCAGTACTTC. Translating gives CASSPPLRTGANIQYF.

This clonotype was seen ten or more times. The chain employs TRBV30 and TRBJ2-7, with a weak D call TRBD1 (5 bases). The CDR3 spans 13 residues. Trimming pared 2 bases from V and 6 bases from J, leaving 14 bases between. Germline V gives CDR1 GTSNPN, CDR2 SVGIG (reference sequence). CDR3 nucleotides: TGTGCCTGGAGTCCTAGGGGCGGATTCGAGCAGTACTTC. It yields the protein CAWSPRGGFEQYF.

The chain recombines TRBV28 with TRBJ2-7, with D perhaps matching TRBD1 (6 bases). Germline CDR1 MDHEN, CDR2 SYDVKM. V lost 8 bases and J lost 2, with 13 bases in between. The CDR3 runs 13 residues. The CDR3 DNA reads TGTGCCAGCCCGCCGGACAGTACCTACGAGCAGTACTTC. It specifies CASPPDSTYEQYF.

This clonotype was counted many times. The V and J genes are TRBV20-1 and TRBJ2-7, with no clear D. CDR3 length equals 12 residues. Looked up from germline, CDR1 is DFQATT and CDR2 is SNEGSKA (reference sequence). V was pared by 0 bases and J by 2 bases, with 5 bases between. CDR3 loop: CSARERAYEQYF. The CDR3 nucleotides read TGCAGTGCTAGAGAAAGGGCCTACGAGCAGTACTTC.

Many counts were recorded for this clonotype. The chain employs TRBV7-2 and TRBJ2-7; 11 bases line up with TRBD1. Germline V gene lookup returns CDR1 SGHTA and CDR2 FQGNSA. CDR3 length: 14 residues. Losses at the gene ends were 5 bases for V and 2 bases for J; bases not matched to a gene: 2. CDR3 nucleotides: TGTGCCAGCAGCGGACAGGGGGCCCCCTACGAGCAGTACTTC. This encodes CASSGQGAPYEQYF.

The J gene is TRBJ2-1, the V gene TRBV5-1, with D maybe TRBD1 (6 bases). This CDR3 contains 14 residues. Trimming left V 7 bases short and J 1 base short, with 12 bases between. Looked up from germline, CDR1 is SGHRS and CDR2 is YFSETQ. The chain's CDR3 is CASRTGQSYNEQFF. Written as DNA, the CDR3 is TGCGCCAGCCGAACAGGGCAATCCTACAATGAGCAGTTCTTC.

The rearrangement links TRBV5-1 to TRBJ2-7; TRBD2 matches 7 bases. CDR1 is SGHRS, CDR2 YFSETQ, per germline. Germline trimming cut 1 base from V and 3 bases from J; bases unmatched to any gene: 10. The CDR3 extends over 16 amino acids. CDR3 sequence (DNA): TGCGCCAGCAGCTTGATGGGGACCGGGACTAACTACGAGCAGTACTTC. Translating it yields CASSLMGTGTNYEQYF.

The V call is TRBV9, the J call TRBJ2-1; TRBD2 aligns across 8 bases. The CDR3 contains 15 residues. After removal of 0 bases from V and 9 bases from J, the junction contained 8 bases not matched to a gene. The germline gives CDR1 SGDLS, CDR2 YYNGEE. The CDR3 DNA is TGTGCCAGCAGCGTAGCGAGCGGGAGTTTTATTGAGCAGTTCTTC. Encoded protein: CASSVASGSFIEQFF. The variable domain in full, completed from reference TRBV9 and TRBJ2-1, reads DSGVTQTPKHLITATGQRVTLRCSPRSGDLSVYWYQQSLDQGLQFLIQYYNGEERAKGNILERFSAQQFPDLHSELNLSSLELGDSALYFCASSVASGSFIEQFFGPGTRLTVL.

The chain carries TRBV30 and TRBJ2-7; 8 positions match TRBD1. The V gene's germline CDR1 is GTSNPN and CDR2 SVGIG (reference sequence). The junction had 8 bases not matched to a gene; V was cut back by 3 bases and J by 4 bases. The CDR3 loop spans 14 amino acids. The CDR3 loop reads CAWSSGQGAYEQYF. The CDR3 coding sequence is TGTGCCTGGAGCAGCGGGCAGGGGGCTTACGAGCAGTACTTC.

The chain combines TRBV4-1 with TRBJ2-5; no reliable D call. The CDR3 totals 14 residues. Per germline, CDR1 MGHRA and CDR2 YSYEKL. V lost 4 bases to trimming and J lost 3 bases, with 12 bases between them. CDR3 loop: CASSRFDVEETQYF. In DNA form, the CDR3 reads TGCGCCAGCAGCCGATTTGATGTGGAAGAGACCCAGTACTTC.

This clonotype was seen a few times. The chain is built from TRBV20-1 and TRBJ1-5; D is ambiguous. The CDR3 has 13 amino acids. The germline gives CDR1 DFQATT, CDR2 SNEGSKA (reference sequence). The CDR3 sequence is CSCTPGNDQPQHF. The DNA of the CDR3 is TGCAGCTGCACCCCAGGCAATGATCAGCCCCAGCATTTT.

This clonotype was detected many times. This sequence joins TRBV12-3 or TRBV12-4 and TRBJ1-1, with 10 bases fitting TRBD1. The junction had 8 bases not matched to a gene; V was cut back by 5 bases and J by 5 bases. CDR3 length equals 15 residues. CDR3 residues: CASSLPGQGRTEAFF. The CDR3 DNA sequence: TGTGCCAGCAGTCTACCGGGACAGGGGCGAACTGAAGCTTTCTTT.

This clonotype has a count of ten or more. The gene calls are TRBV27 and TRBJ2-5; TRBD2 matches 9 bases. With 2 bases clipped from V and 4 bases from J, the junction kept 11 bases outside the gene matches. This CDR3 spans 17 amino acids. Looked up from germline, CDR1 is MNHEY and CDR2 is SMNVEV (reference sequence). The CDR3 loop is CASSLKAGAGGRETQYF. The CDR3, as DNA: TGTGCCAGCAGTTTAAAAGCTGGAGCGGGAGGTAGAGAGACCCAGTACTTC.

Written as DNA, the CDR3 is TGTGCCAGCAGTTCGCACGGGCGGTTGGATGAAAAACTGTTTTTT. It translates to CASSSHGRLDEKLFF. This chain connects TRBV6-1 to TRBJ1-4; D is unclear. The germline V and J ends were trimmed by 5 bases and 6 bases, with 16 bases remaining between them. The CDR3 is 15 residues long. Germline CDR1 is MNHNS and CDR2 is SASEGT.